This T cell receptor beta chain was documented in a study of beta chain features in type 1 diabetes. About the research overall: Across all samples, over 85 million sorted cells were examined.

This clone was counted a few times. What it binds is not known. The CDR3 sequence is 15 residues long. CDR1 is SGHNT and CDR2 is YYREEE in the germline V gene (reference sequence). V was cut by 0 bases and J by 2 bases, with 11 bases left in between. Staining for CD45RO/CCR7/CD25/CD127/CD95/CD27 allowed sorting of CD4+ naive, central memory, regulatory and stem cell-like memory cells. Study-wide results and caveats: Significant though moderate, a shortening of TCRB CDR3s appeared in all four CD4+ subsets of Type 1 diabetes patients.

Every isolated RNA sample was fully reverse transcribed, so sequencing captured expressed TCRB transcripts. Measured with immunoSEQ multiplex PCR; TCRdb has only the in-frame clones, and not every one. The sample lists about 650,000 clones; 9.5% to 15% were seen once. The sequenced sample was naive CD4+ T cells from blood. The clonotype comes from a man aged 25-45 years with type 1 diabetes. The chain couples TRBV5-4 to TRBJ1-2; D ambiguous. The CDR3 protein is CASSLGRVANYGYTF. Here the CDR3 DNA reads TGTGCCAGCAGCTTGGGGCGGGTGGCCAACTATGGCTACACCTTC.